This entry lists 22 T cell receptor beta chains sequenced from one sample in a study of cytomegalovirus exposure and HLA in healthy donors (dated by TCRdb to the late 2010s). The library came from the immunoSEQ multiplex PCR assay. Held by TCRdb, this immuneACCESS table contains in-frame sequences only and omits some clones. Under half of the omission traces to an unresolved V gene where checked; the cause of the rest is unknown. Recorded for this sample are tens of thousands of clones; roughly 90% of them occurred a single time. The ten largest clonotypes hold roughly 3% of the sample. Input material: PBMCs. The receptor source for this set is a man aged 18-30 years in good health and CMV-seronegative.

This clone was counted once. The gene calls are TRBV5-5 and TRBJ2-4, with 7 nucleotides matching TRBD1. The CDR3 loop spans 15 amino acids. V shed 3 bases and J 6 bases; nucleotides not matched to a gene: 9. Looked up from germline, CDR1 is SGHKS and CDR2 is YYEKEE (reference sequence). CDR3 residues: CASSSTGLGGNIQYF. The CDR3 DNA sequence: TGTGCCAGCAGCTCGACAGGGTTGGGTGGAAACATTCAGTACTTC. Filled out from reference TRBV5-5 and TRBJ2-4, the complete variable domain reads DAGVTQSPTHLIKTRGQQVTLRCSPISGHKSVSWYQQVLGQGPQFIFQYYEKEERGRGNFPDRFSARQFPNYSSELNVNALLLGDSALYLCASSSTGLGGNIQYFGAGTRLSVL.

J is TRBJ1-2 and V is TRBV28; 7 bases fit TRBD1. The trim removed 6 bases at V and 4 bases at J, leaving 5 bases unmatched. CDR3 size: 13 residues. Germline V lookup: CDR1 MDHEN, CDR2 SYDVKM. This chain's CDR3 is CASSRQGGYGYTF. CDR3 DNA: TGTGCCAGCAGCCGACAGGGTGGCTATGGCTACACCTTC.

The V gene is TRBV2, the J gene TRBJ2-7; D is unresolved. The CDR3 has 13 amino acids. V was cut by 7 bases and J by 7 bases, with 17 bases left in between. Germline V gene lookup returns CDR1 SNHLY and CDR2 FYNNEI. CDR3 protein: CASTLVPSGEQYF. The CDR3, as DNA: TGTGCCAGCACCCTCGTCCCCTCAGGAGAGCAGTACTTC.

This chain links TRBV6-5 with TRBJ1-5; 9 bases are shared with TRBD1. With V trimmed by 5 bases and J by 3 bases, 5 bases remained unmatched. CDR3 length: 15 residues. Per the germline V gene, CDR1 is MNHEY and CDR2 is SVGAGI. The CDR3 DNA reads TGTGCCAGCAGTCCGACAGGGGGGGACAATCAGCCCCAGCATTTT. Residues: CASSPTGGDNQPQHF.

The V and J genes are TRBV10-2 and TRBJ2-3, with a tentative D call TRBD1 (6 bases). CDR1 and CDR2 from the germline V gene are WSHSY and SAAADI. The CDR3 covers 13 residues. V was shortened by 3 bases and J by 4 bases, with 8 bases between the two germline ends. The CDR3 sequence is CASSEGGSDTQYF. The CDR3 region has the DNA TGCGCCAGCAGTGAAGGGGGATCAGATACGCAGTATTTT.

In regard to this clone: The sample holds other DNA sequences that translate to the same CDR3. The rearrangement joins TRBV5-4 to TRBJ2-1, with 8 bases fitting TRBD2. The CDR3 loop spans 15 amino acids. Germline V gene sequence: CDR1 SGHNT, CDR2 YYREEE (reference sequence). Trimming at V came to 4 bases and at J to 1 base, leaving 4 bases not matched to a gene. The CDR3 here is CASSLTSGSYNEQFF. The CDR3 DNA sequence: TGTGCCAGCAGCCTAACTAGCGGTTCCTACAATGAGCAGTTCTTC.

The chain couples TRBV7-6 to TRBJ2-1; 13 bases are shared with TRBD2. This CDR3 is built from 15 residues. Germline lookup yields CDR1 SGHVS and CDR2 FNYEAQ. Germline trimming cut 8 bases from V and 7 bases from J; bases unmatched to any gene: 8. CDR3 amino acids: CASLGTSGILNEQFF. CDR3 sequence (DNA): TGTGCCAGCTTGGGGACTAGCGGGATTTTGAATGAGCAGTTCTTC.

J is TRBJ2-1 and V is TRBV18, with 7 bases lining up with TRBD2. Trimming removed 0 bases from V and 6 bases from J; junction bases left unmatched: 5. There are 15 residues in the CDR3. In germline, CDR1 is KGHSH, CDR2 LQKENI. The CDR3 DNA sequence: TGTGCCAGCTCACCACCGCCTAGCGGCCCCAATGAGCAGTTCTTC. Its protein is CASSPPPSGPNEQFF.

The chain recombines TRBV10-3 with TRBJ2-1; TRBD1 matches 8 bases. The CDR3 consists of 15 residues. J gave up 0 bases and V 6 bases, and 4 bases lay outside the gene matches. Germline values: CDR1 ENHRY, CDR2 SYGVKD. The DNA for the CDR3 is TGTGCCATCAGCATCGGGACAGGCTCCTACAATGAGCAGTTCTTC. Encoded protein: CAISIGTGSYNEQFF.

CDR3 DNA: TGTGCCACCAGCAGACGCACGCCAGGGGACTCTGGAAACACCATATATTTT. Translated, it gives CATSRRTPGDSGNTIYF. The chain has TRBV15 and TRBJ1-3; D perhaps matches TRBD1 (6 bases). Trimming left V 2 bases short and J 0 bases short, with 14 bases between. This CDR3 has 17 amino acids. Germline assignment: CDR1 LNHNV and CDR2 YYDKDF (reference sequence).

V usage is TRBV25-1 and J usage is TRBJ1-1; 7 nucleotides match TRBD1. CDR3 length: 16 residues. The ends lost 8 bases at V and 4 bases at J; junction bases unmatched: 16. Germline V lookup: CDR1 MGHDK, CDR2 SYGVNS. The CDR3 here is CASRSSYRGSGTEAFF. The CDR3 DNA follows: TGTGCCAGCCGCTCATCCTACAGGGGCTCGGGCACTGAAGCTTTCTTT.

This clone appeared once. The chain recombines TRBV5-1 with TRBJ2-7, with D uncertain. Per germline, CDR1 SGHRS and CDR2 YFSETQ. This CDR3 is built from 14 residues. Trimming shortened V by 1 base and J by 1 base, and 9 bases separated the two germline ends. The CDR3 nucleotides read TGCGCCAGCAGCTTGCTCACGGTGTCCTACGAGCAGTACTTC. Its translation is CASSLLTVSYEQYF. Drawing the rest from reference TRBV5-1 and TRBJ2-7, the complete variable domain is KAGVTQTPRYLIKTRGQQVTLSCSPISGHRSVSWYQQTPGQGLQFLFEYFSETQRNKGNFPGRFSGRQFSNSRSEMNVSTLELGDSALYLCASSLLTVSYEQYFGPGTRLTVT.

The V gene is TRBV27, the J gene TRBJ2-1; D is possibly TRBD1 (6 bases). This CDR3 comprises 17 residues. Germline lookup yields CDR1 MNHEY and CDR2 SMNVEV (reference sequence). V was trimmed by 5 bases and J by 2 bases, leaving 19 bases between them. Here the CDR3 reads CASSRTGMAWPYNEQFF. The CDR3 DNA follows: TGTGCCAGCAGTCGAACAGGGATGGCGTGGCCCTACAATGAGCAGTTCTTC.

The CDR3 region has the DNA TGTGCCAGCAGTAGGGTCGAGGGACAGGGCATTTACGAGCAGTACTTC. Protein sequence: CASSRVEGQGIYEQYF. V gene TRBV6-4 combines with J gene TRBJ2-7, with 9 nucleotides matching TRBD1. This CDR3 is 16 amino acids long. Trimming removed 5 bases from V and 4 bases from J; junction bases left unmatched: 12. CDR1 and CDR2 (germline): MRHNA, SNTAGT.

The chain uses TRBV15 and TRBJ2-1; 11 bases are shared with TRBD2. The CDR3 contains 15 residues. Germline V lookup: CDR1 LNHNV, CDR2 YYDKDF (reference sequence). The J segment lost 5 bases and the V segment lost 5 bases, leaving 5 bases of the junction unmatched. In DNA, the CDR3 is TGTGCCACCAGCGGCGGGACTAGCGGCCACAATGAGCAGTTCTTC. This translates into CATSGGTSGHNEQFF. Together with reference TRBV15 and TRBJ2-1, the CDR3 gives the full variable domain: DAMVIQNPRYQVTQFGKPVTLSCSQTLNHNVMYWYQQKSSQAPKLLFHYYDKDFNNEADTPDNFQSRRPNTSFCFLDIRSPGLGDTAMYLCATSGGTSGHNEQFFGPGTRLTVL.

This clone was detected only once. The chain joins TRBV2 to TRBJ2-4; 9 nucleotides agree with TRBD2. The trim removed 6 bases at V and 1 base at J, leaving 13 bases unmatched. The CDR3 runs to 18 residues. CDR1 is SNHLY, CDR2 FYNNEI, per germline. The CDR3 reads CASSQQPGTSWAKNIQYF. The CDR3 DNA reads as TGTGCCAGCAGCCAGCAGCCCGGGACTAGCTGGGCCAAAAACATTCAGTACTTC.

The CDR3 DNA sequence: TGTGCCAGTAGTATGTTTGGGGGACAGGGACAGGCTGGGGCCAACGTCCTGACTTTC. Encoded protein: CASSMFGGQGQAGANVLTF. The genes are TRBV19 and TRBJ2-6; 9 positions match TRBD1. V gave up 3 bases and J gave up 2 bases; unmatched junction bases: 11. Germline CDR1 reads LNHDA; CDR2 reads SQIVND (reference sequence). The CDR3 runs to 19 residues. The full variable domain, completed using reference TRBV19 and TRBJ2-6, is DGGITQSPKYLFRKEGQNVTLSCEQNLNHDAMYWYRQDPGQGLRLIYYSQIVNDFQKGDIAEGYSVSREKKESFPLTVTSAQKNPTAFYLCASSMFGGQGQAGANVLTFGAGSRLTVL.

This sequence joins TRBV18 and TRBJ2-5, with 12 positions matching TRBD1. CDR3 length: 16 residues. V gave up 0 bases and J gave up 7 bases; unmatched junction bases: 6. Germline-derived CDR1 and CDR2 are KGHSH and LQKENI. This CDR3 reads CASSPPGDRGLRTQYF. The CDR3 DNA reads as TGTGCCAGCTCACCACCAGGGGACAGGGGGCTTAGGACCCAGTACTTC.

The chain employs TRBV25-1 and TRBJ2-1; weak D call: TRBD2 (6 bases). Deletions cut 4 bases from V and 3 bases from J, with 16 bases between. The CDR3 is 16 amino acids. The germline V gene encodes CDR1 MGHDK and CDR2 SYGVNS. CDR3 DNA sequence: TGTGCCAGCAGTGGGGGCGGAGGGGTCGGCTACAATGAGCAGTTCTTC. Its protein product is CASSGGGGVGYNEQFF.

In its sample, this clone was seen once. V and J are TRBV5-1 and TRBJ1-2; TRBD1 matches 7 bases. Germline CDR1 and CDR2: SGHRS and YFSETQ. Trimming at V came to 0 bases and at J to 8 bases, leaving 7 bases not matched to a gene. The length of the CDR3 is 14 residues. Here the CDR3 DNA reads TGCGCCAGCAGCTTGGAAGCAGGGGGTCGGGGCTACACCTTC. It encodes CASSLEAGGRGYTF.

The CDR3 protein is CASSFKTGKGSDTQYF. The CDR3 bases are TGTGCCAGCAGCTTTAAAACAGGGAAGGGATCGGATACGCAGTATTTT. The chain has TRBV13 and TRBJ2-3, with D maybe TRBD1 (6 bases). The CDR3 contains 16 residues. V lost 3 bases to trimming and J lost 6 bases, with 19 bases between them. Germline loops: CDR1 PRHDT, CDR2 FYEKMQ (reference sequence). The full variable domain, in which reference TRBV13 and TRBJ2-3 provide the parts outside the CDR3, is AAGVIQSPRHLIKEKRETATLKCYPIPRHDTVYWYQQGPGQDPQFLISFYEKMQSDKGSIPDRFSAQQFSDYHSELNMSSLELGDSALYFCASSFKTGKGSDTQYFGPGTRLTVL.

V is TRBV5-1 and J is TRBJ2-1, with D perhaps TRBD2 (6 bases). The V end lost 6 bases, the J end lost 8 bases, and 18 bases lay between the germline ends. The CDR3 is 14 amino acids. CDR1 SGHRS and CDR2 YFSETQ come from the germline V gene. As DNA, the CDR3 is TGCGCCAGCACTGTATCGGGAGTTGACCATGAGCAGTTCTTC. Its translation is CASTVSGVDHEQFF.